This T cell receptor (beta chain) was sequenced for a study of T cell changes during pregnancy in multiple sclerosis. Repertoires were generated with immunoSEQ multiplex PCR, while TCRdb's copy carries only in-frame clones and drops some. This table has roughly 56,000 clones, around 90% appearing once. Deletions cut 5 bases from V and 4 bases from J, with 11 bases between. Germline CDR1 reads MNHEY; CDR2 reads SVGAGI. The CDR3 covers 14 residues. The V call is TRBV6-5, the J call TRBJ1-4; no definite D call. This sample comprised peripheral blood, obtained in the first trimester of pregnancy. The receptor was derived from a female donor with multiple sclerosis, enrolled in a pregnancy study. CDR3 amino acids: CASSEQNLNEKLFF. The CDR3 nucleotides read TGTGCCAGCAGTGAACAAAACCTTAATGAAAAACTGTTTTTT.